This TCR beta chain is drawn from a study of cytomegalovirus exposure and HLA in healthy donors. Overall study results and limits: Earlier results showed most TCR beta V segments being productive about 90% or about 30% of the time. Clonal expansion, a later analysis showed, was greater in HLA-associated TCR beta chains than in equally common others.

The study ran its PCR with 60 Vbeta and 13 Jbeta primers. Clones were sequenced by immunoSEQ multiplex PCR, and TCRdb holds only the in-frame ones, with some missing. The sample contains 85,000 to 90,000 clones, roughly 80% of which appear only once. Turning to this clone: What it binds is not known.

Healthy bone marrow donors made up the donors. The CDR3 has 14 amino acids. Germline values: CDR1 SGHAT, CDR2 FQNNGV. V was pared by 3 bases and J by 3 bases, with 4 bases of the junction left unmatched. The clonotype was recovered from a young man in good health and CMV-seropositive. The sequencing sample was made of PBMCs. This chain joins TRBV11-2 and TRBJ1-2, with 7 bases identical to TRBD1. The CDR3 is CASSLTGRYYGYTF. In DNA, the CDR3 is TGTGCCAGCAGCTTGACAGGGCGATACTATGGCTACACCTTC. The whole variable domain, remainder taken from reference TRBV11-2 and TRBJ1-2, is EAGVAQSPRYKIIEKRQSVAFWCNPISGHATLYWYQQILGQGPKLLIQFQNNGVVDDSQLPKDRFSAERLKGVDSTLKIQPAKLEDSAVYLCASSLTGRYYGYTFGSGTRLTVV.